The 15 T cell receptor beta chains presented below share a single source sample, sequenced in a study of response to subunit inactivated influenza vaccine. TCRdb called the RT-PCR reads again in MiXCR, with one record for every CDR3 protein. The repertoire holds just under 250,000 distinct CDR3 sequences, with 12% as singletons. Sequences were derived from non-naive T cells sorted from PBMCs, sampled 14 to 15 days before vaccination. These receptors came from a man aged 50-60 years who received an inactivated influenza vaccine.

This clonotype has just a few counts. V gene TRBV7-9 combines with J gene TRBJ2-5; D might be TRBD1 (5 bases). The CDR3 spans 15 residues. Germline lookup yields CDR1 SEHNR and CDR2 FQNEAQ (reference sequence). V was pared by 2 bases and J by 1 base, with 11 bases between. DNA for the CDR3: TGTGCCAGCAGCTTAACCGGACAAATCCAAGAGACCCAGTACTTC. Translation gives CASSLTGQIQETQYF.

The CDR3 DNA sequence: TGTGCCATCAGCCCCACAGGGAGGAACACTGAAGCTTTCTTT. This translates into CAISPTGRNTEAFF. The chain carries TRBV10-3 and TRBJ1-1; tentative D call: TRBD1 (6 bases). The V end was cut by 6 bases, the J end by 1 base, with 12 bases between. Germline assignment: CDR1 ENHRY and CDR2 SYGVKD. This CDR3 comprises 14 residues.

This clonotype was detected a few times. The chain has TRBV6-2 or TRBV6-3 and TRBJ2-4; D possibly matches TRBD1 or TRBD2 (6 bases each). V was clipped by 2 bases and J by 7 bases, with 18 bases between them. This CDR3 contains 16 residues. Per the germline V gene, CDR1 is MNHEY and CDR2 is SVGEGT. This CDR3 is CASSYPRGTRGNIQYF. As DNA, the CDR3 is TGTGCCAGCAGTTACCCCCGGGGGACGAGGGGGAACATTCAGTACTTC.

The sample holds a few counts of this clonotype. This chain uses TRBV7-3 with TRBJ2-1; D could derive from TRBD1 or TRBD2 (5 bases each). The CDR3 is made up of 15 amino acids. Per the germline V gene, CDR1 is SGHTA and CDR2 is FQGTGA. The V gene lost 5 bases and the J gene lost 9 bases, with 20 bases spanning the gap. CDR3 protein: CASSTDTRSGGEQFF. The CDR3 nucleotides read TGTGCCAGCAGCACGGACACCCGGAGTGGGGGTGAGCAGTTCTTC.

This chain connects TRBV7-9 to TRBJ2-5, with 7 bases matching TRBD2. Germline V gives CDR1 SEHNR, CDR2 FQNEAQ (reference sequence). J lost 6 bases, V lost 5 bases, and 6 bases had no gene match. This CDR3 region has 13 residues. Written as DNA, the CDR3 is TGTGCCAGCAGCCAAAGGGACTATCAGACCCAGTACTTC. Translation: CASSQRDYQTQYF.

This clonotype appeared a few times. The V and J genes are TRBV7-3 and TRBJ2-1; TRBD2 agrees at 10 bases. V shed 5 bases and J 4 bases; nucleotides not matched to a gene: 8. Germline values: CDR1 SGHTA, CDR2 FQGTGA. This CDR3 has 16 residues. CDR3: CASSPRTSGTYNEQFF. CDR3 coding DNA: TGTGCCAGCAGCCCTCGGACTAGCGGAACTTACAATGAGCAGTTCTTC.

This clonotype was detected many times. The chain has TRBV5-1 and TRBJ2-5; 10 bases align to TRBD1. CDR3 length equals 16 residues. Per germline, CDR1 SGHRS and CDR2 YFSETQ. The trim removed 0 bases at V and 1 base at J, leaving 3 bases unmatched. CDR3 loop: CASSLARTGGQETQYF. The DNA of the CDR3 is TGCGCCAGCAGCTTGGCACGGACAGGGGGCCAAGAGACCCAGTACTTC. Full variable domain (missing parts from reference TRBV5-1 and TRBJ2-5): KAGVTQTPRYLIKTRGQQVTLSCSPISGHRSVSWYQQTPGQGLQFLFEYFSETQRNKGNFPGRFSGRQFSNSRSEMNVSTLELGDSALYLCASSLARTGGQETQYFGPGTRLLVL.

This clonotype was seen ten or more times. The chain has TRBV10-3 and TRBJ1-2, with 8 positions matching TRBD1. The CDR3 contains 13 residues. CDR1 and CDR2 (germline): ENHRY, SYGVKD. Trimming removed 10 bases from V and 4 bases from J; junction bases left unmatched: 8. The CDR3 spells CATLPGTGYGYTF. DNA of the CDR3: TGTGCCACCCTTCCCGGGACAGGCTATGGCTACACCTTC.

The gene calls are TRBV30 and TRBJ1-4; D ambiguous. This CDR3 has 12 residues. Germline lookup yields CDR1 GTSNPN and CDR2 SVGIG (reference sequence). Trimming cost V 0 bases and J 8 bases, with 7 bases left between them. The CDR3 DNA follows: TGTGCCTGGAGTGTACTGGGGGAAAAACTGTTTTTT. Amino acids: CAWSVLGEKLFF.

The chain employs TRBV7-2 and TRBJ2-7; 12 positions match TRBD2. CDR1 is SGHTA and CDR2 is FQGNSA in the germline V gene. V shed 5 bases, J shed 9 bases, and the junction held 8 bases outside the gene matches. CDR3 size: 14 residues. DNA for the CDR3: TGTGCCAGCAGCGGCGGACTAGCGGGGAAAGGGCAGTACTTC. Translating gives CASSGGLAGKGQYF.

J is TRBJ2-1 and V is TRBV15; 9 nucleotides align to TRBD2. CDR1 and CDR2 from the germline V gene are LNHNV and YYDKDF (reference sequence). There are 16 residues in the CDR3. J was trimmed by 7 bases and V by 5 bases; bases with no gene match: 12. The CDR3 DNA follows: TGTGCCACCAGCCCATTGCGGGAGGGCCTTTGGAATGAGCAGTTCTTC. Encoded protein: CATSPLREGLWNEQFF.

The J gene is TRBJ2-5, the V gene TRBV7-2; the D is unclear. CDR3 size: 13 residues. Trimming took off 1 base at V and 3 bases at J, with 6 bases between the two ends. Germline V CDR1 and CDR2: SGHTA, FQGNSA. The CDR3 nucleotides are TGTGCCAGCAGCTTAGATTTTGAAGAGACCCAGTACTTC. This encodes CASSLDFEETQYF.

The rearrangement links TRBV27 to TRBJ2-6; D gene uncertain. CDR3 length: 15 amino acids. Trimming removed 6 bases at V and 0 bases at J, with 9 bases between. The V gene's germline CDR1 is MNHEY and CDR2 SMNVEV (reference sequence). The CDR3: CASSFMISGANVLTF. In DNA form, the CDR3 reads TGTGCCAGCAGCTTCATGATCTCTGGGGCCAACGTCCTGACTTTC.

This clonotype appeared many times. The chain combines TRBV20-1 with TRBJ1-4, with 7 bases that match TRBD1. Germline CDR1 DFQATT, CDR2 SNEGSKA (reference sequence). The CDR3 spans 12 residues. J gave up 5 bases and V 7 bases, and 4 bases lay outside the gene matches. The CDR3 DNA follows: TGCAGTGTGAGGGGGCCCAATGAAAAACTGTTTTTT. Protein product: CSVRGPNEKLFF.

The chain carries TRBV11-3 and TRBJ2-2; D possibly uses TRBD1 or TRBD2 (5 bases each). V lost 5 bases, J lost 4 bases, and 14 bases lay in between. The germline V gene has CDR1 SGHNT and CDR2 YENEEA. The CDR3 spans 15 residues. The CDR3 region has the DNA TGTGCCAGCAGCGTAGCCAGGGAGAGCACCGGGGAGCTGTTTTTT. It translates to CASSVARESTGELFF.